The rows below give T cell receptor beta chains drawn from one sample of a study of blood T cell repertoires in COVID-19. TCRdb's copy holds only in-frame clones and misses some; the assay was immunoSEQ multiplex PCR. The table includes some 210,000 clones, over 70% detected once. Material: peripheral blood. These receptors originate from a man aged 45-60 years with active or convalescent COVID-19. The CDR3 runs from the conserved cysteine through the conserved F or W. The D gene is left open where the match is weak. Clone sizes are given selectively: once, few, many, or a class where the clone is expanded.

CDR3aa: CASSLQGRGTEAFF; CDR3nt: TGTGCCAGCAGCTTACAGGGGCGCGGGACTGAAGCTTTCTTT; j_gene: TRBJ1-1; v_gene: TRBV5-5; d_gene: TRBD1; abundance: -
CDR3aa: CSGRTGDEQYF; CDR3nt: TGCAGTGGAAGGACAGGGGACGAGCAGTACTTC; j_gene: TRBJ2-7; v_gene: TRBV20-1; d_gene: TRBD1; abundance: -
CDR3aa: CASSLQGGPYEQYF; CDR3nt: TGTGCCAGCAGCTTGCAGGGGGGACCCTACGAGCAGTACTTC; j_gene: TRBJ2-7; v_gene: TRBV5-5; d_gene: -; abundance: -
CDR3aa: CSPAGMGEQYF; CDR3nt: TGCAGCCCAGCGGGGATGGGCGAGCAGTACTTC; j_gene: TRBJ2-7; v_gene: TRBV20-1; d_gene: TRBD2; abundance: -
CDR3aa: CASSNIRDRGNEQFF; CDR3nt: TGTGCCAGCAGTAATATCCGGGACAGGGGCAATGAGCAGTTCTTC; j_gene: TRBJ2-1; v_gene: TRBV7-9; d_gene: TRBD1; abundance: -
CDR3aa: CASSVTPDWGYKNYGYTF; CDR3nt: TGTGCCAGCAGTGTTACGCCCGACTGGGGCTATAAAAACTATGGCTACACCTTC; j_gene: TRBJ1-2; v_gene: TRBV6-1; d_gene: -; abundance: once
CDR3aa: CATYRTGTTSEAFF; CDR3nt: TGTGCCACCTACCGAACAGGGACAACGAGTGAAGCTTTCTTT; j_gene: TRBJ1-1; v_gene: TRBV6-5; d_gene: -; abundance: -
CDR3aa: CASSRTGPDTEAFF; CDR3nt: TGCGCCAGCAGCCGGACAGGGCCGGACACTGAAGCTTTCTTT; j_gene: TRBJ1-1; v_gene: TRBV5-1; d_gene: TRBD1; abundance: -
CDR3aa: CASSPGQVSPTEAFF; CDR3nt: TGTGCCAGCTCACCGGGACAGGTCTCCCCCACTGAAGCTTTCTTT; j_gene: TRBJ1-1; v_gene: TRBV18; d_gene: TRBD1; abundance: -
CDR3aa: CAISEARGSNQPQHF; CDR3nt: TGTGCCATCAGTGAGGCGCGGGGCTCCAATCAGCCCCAGCATTTT; j_gene: TRBJ1-5; v_gene: TRBV10-3; d_gene: -; abundance: -
CDR3aa: CASSESGGAGSYEQYF; CDR3nt: TGCGCCAGCAGTGAGTCGGGGGGGGCAGGCTCCTACGAGCAGTACTTC; j_gene: TRBJ2-7; v_gene: TRBV10-2; d_gene: -; abundance: -
CDR3aa: CASSHRTPGGTEAFF; CDR3nt: TGTGCCAGCAGTCATAGGACTCCGGGAGGGACTGAAGCTTTCTTT; j_gene: TRBJ1-1; v_gene: TRBV27; d_gene: -; abundance: -
CDR3aa: CASSFWGGNEQFF; CDR3nt: TGTGCCAGCAGCTTTTGGGGAGGCAATGAGCAGTTCTTC; j_gene: TRBJ2-1; v_gene: TRBV7-9; d_gene: -; abundance: -
CDR3aa: CSASTRGVLNTEAFF; CDR3nt: TGCAGTGCTAGTACCCGGGGGGTATTGAACACTGAAGCTTTCTTT; j_gene: TRBJ1-1; v_gene: TRBV20-1; d_gene: -; abundance: -
CDR3aa: CASSFLVKKAGQGSGYTF; CDR3nt: TGTGCCAGCAGTTTTCTGGTGAAAAAGGCGGGACAGGGCAGTGGCTACACCTTC; j_gene: TRBJ1-2; v_gene: TRBV27; d_gene: TRBD1; abundance: many
CDR3aa: CASSLGTSVPGELFF; CDR3nt: TGTGCCAGTAGTCTCGGGACTAGTGTCCCCGGGGAGCTGTTTTTT; j_gene: TRBJ2-2; v_gene: TRBV19; d_gene: TRBD2; abundance: -
CDR3aa: CASSVLTGGKNTEAFF; CDR3nt: TGTGCCAGCAGCGTATTGACCGGGGGGAAAAACACTGAAGCTTTCTTT; j_gene: TRBJ1-1; v_gene: TRBV9; d_gene: -; abundance: -
CDR3aa: CASSQEGVRASNSPLHF; CDR3nt: TGTGCCAGCAGCCAAGAAGGAGTCAGGGCTAGTAATTCACCCCTCCACTTT; j_gene: TRBJ1-6; v_gene: TRBV3-1/TRBV3-2; d_gene: -; abundance: -
CDR3aa: CASSSSWTDVNEKLFF; CDR3nt: TGTGCCAGCAGTTCATCTTGGACAGATGTTAATGAAAAACTGTTTTTT; j_gene: TRBJ1-4; v_gene: TRBV27; d_gene: -; abundance: -
CDR3aa: CASSVVGGEHTEAFF; CDR3nt: TGTGCCAGCAGCGTAGTGGGAGGGGAACACACTGAAGCTTTCTTT; j_gene: TRBJ1-1; v_gene: TRBV9; d_gene: -; abundance: -
CDR3aa: CASSSSSGGHNEQFF; CDR3nt: TGCGCCAGCAGTAGTTCTAGCGGGGGCCACAATGAGCAGTTCTTC; j_gene: TRBJ2-1; v_gene: TRBV10-1; d_gene: TRBD2; abundance: -
CDR3aa: CANLPGQGDYEQYF; CDR3nt: TGTGCCAACCTACCGGGACAGGGCGATTACGAGCAGTACTTC; j_gene: TRBJ2-7; v_gene: TRBV6-5; d_gene: TRBD1; abundance: -
CDR3aa: CATSDFASSNQPQHF; CDR3nt: TGTGCCACCAGTGATTTCGCGAGTAGCAATCAGCCCCAGCATTTT; j_gene: TRBJ1-5; v_gene: TRBV24-1; d_gene: -; abundance: -
CDR3aa: CASSRGGDGYTF; CDR3nt: TGTGCCAGCAGCAGAGGGGGAGACGGCTACACCTTC; j_gene: TRBJ1-2; v_gene: TRBV6-5; d_gene: -; abundance: -
CDR3aa: CASRGLAGGPYEQYF; CDR3nt: TGTGCCAGCAGGGGACTAGCGGGGGGCCCCTACGAGCAGTACTTC; j_gene: TRBJ2-7; v_gene: TRBV2; d_gene: TRBD2; abundance: -
CDR3aa: CASSSRDRDGYTF; CDR3nt: TGTGCCAGCAGCTCCCGGGACAGGGATGGCTACACCTTC; j_gene: TRBJ1-2; v_gene: TRBV7-2; d_gene: TRBD1; abundance: -
CDR3aa: CASLGLAGEQYF; CDR3nt: TGCGCCAGCCTTGGACTAGCCGGCGAGCAGTACTTC; j_gene: TRBJ2-7; v_gene: TRBV5-1; d_gene: TRBD2; abundance: -
CDR3aa: CATSDRGPGNTIYF; CDR3nt: TGTGCCACCTCGGACAGGGGGCCCGGAAACACCATATATTTT; j_gene: TRBJ1-3; v_gene: TRBV2; d_gene: TRBD1; abundance: -
CDR3aa: CASSPRTGQSEQYF; CDR3nt: TGTGCCAGCAGCCCTCGGACAGGTCAGTCCGAGCAGTACTTC; j_gene: TRBJ2-7; v_gene: TRBV9; d_gene: TRBD1; abundance: -
CDR3aa: CASSQDRAADGAGELFF; CDR3nt: TGTGCCAGCAGCCAAGATCGGGCAGCGGATGGGGCCGGGGAGCTGTTTTTT; j_gene: TRBJ2-2; v_gene: TRBV3-1/TRBV3-2; d_gene: -; abundance: -
CDR3aa: CASSPDGSGQPQHF; CDR3nt: TGTGCCAGCAGCCCGGACGGAAGCGGTCAGCCCCAGCATTTT; j_gene: TRBJ1-5; v_gene: TRBV7-9; d_gene: -; abundance: -
CDR3aa: CASRAGGRPPDTQYF; CDR3nt: TGCGCCAGCAGGGCGGGCGGGAGACCCCCAGATACGCAGTATTTT; j_gene: TRBJ2-3; v_gene: TRBV5-1; d_gene: TRBD2; abundance: once
CDR3aa: CASSLNGGTDTQYF; CDR3nt: TGTGCCAGCAGCTTAAATGGAGGCACAGATACGCAGTATTTT; j_gene: TRBJ2-3; v_gene: TRBV7-9; d_gene: -; abundance: -
CDR3aa: CASSYRSGREETQYF; CDR3nt: TGCGCCAGCAGCTATCGGAGCGGGAGGGAGGAGACCCAGTACTTC; j_gene: TRBJ2-5; v_gene: TRBV5-1; d_gene: TRBD2; abundance: few
CDR3aa: CASSWFERHSGANVLTF; CDR3nt: TGTGCCAGCAGCTGGTTTGAAAGACACTCTGGGGCCAACGTCCTGACTTTC; j_gene: TRBJ2-6; v_gene: TRBV5-5; d_gene: -; abundance: -
CDR3aa: CASRLTGSTGNTIYF; CDR3nt: TGTGCCAGCAGATTGACAGGGTCGACAGGAAACACCATATATTTT; j_gene: TRBJ1-3; v_gene: TRBV28; d_gene: TRBD1; abundance: -
CDR3aa: CASRTSGASGANVLTF; CDR3nt: TGCGCCAGCAGGACCTCAGGTGCCTCTGGGGCCAACGTCCTGACTTTC; j_gene: TRBJ2-6; v_gene: TRBV10-2; d_gene: -; abundance: -
CDR3aa: CAAGDPSAAFF; CDR3nt: TGTGCCGCAGGCGACCCTTCCGCAGCTTTCTTT; j_gene: TRBJ1-1; v_gene: TRBV6-5; d_gene: -; abundance: -
CDR3aa: CSASSGIGQPQHF; CDR3nt: TGCAGTGCTAGTTCCGGGATCGGTCAGCCCCAGCATTTT; j_gene: TRBJ1-5; v_gene: TRBV20-1; d_gene: -; abundance: -
CDR3aa: CSVGGPNNEKLFF; CDR3nt: TGCAGCGTTGGCGGGCCGAATAATGAAAAACTGTTTTTT; j_gene: TRBJ1-4; v_gene: TRBV29-1; d_gene: -; abundance: few
CDR3aa: CASSTGTGDYGYTF; CDR3nt: TGTGCCAGCAGCACCGGGACAGGGGATTATGGCTACACCTTC; j_gene: TRBJ1-2; v_gene: TRBV11-2; d_gene: TRBD1; abundance: -
CDR3aa: CASTLQSTEAFF; CDR3nt: TGTGCCAGCACCCTACAGAGCACTGAAGCTTTCTTT; j_gene: TRBJ1-1; v_gene: TRBV2; d_gene: -; abundance: -
CDR3aa: CASSHGTGGLYGYTF; CDR3nt: TGTGCCAGCAGCCACGGGACAGGGGGCCTCTATGGCTACACCTTC; j_gene: TRBJ1-2; v_gene: TRBV13; d_gene: TRBD1; abundance: -
CDR3aa: CASLTGTGTVWTEAFF; CDR3nt: TGTGCCAGCTTAACCGGGACAGGGACGGTCTGGACTGAAGCTTTCTTT; j_gene: TRBJ1-1; v_gene: TRBV7-9; d_gene: TRBD1; abundance: -
CDR3aa: CASSPVNTEAFF; CDR3nt: TGTGCCAGTAGTCCAGTGAACACTGAAGCTTTCTTT; j_gene: TRBJ1-1; v_gene: TRBV19; d_gene: -; abundance: -
CDR3aa: CASRGAGEAFF; CDR3nt: TGTGCCAGCCGGGGGGCCGGTGAAGCTTTCTTT; j_gene: TRBJ1-1; v_gene: TRBV3-1/TRBV3-2; d_gene: -; abundance: -
CDR3aa: CASSFIIGGRIGTEAFF; CDR3nt: TGTGCCAGCAGTTTTATAATAGGGGGCAGGATAGGCACTGAAGCTTTCTTT; j_gene: TRBJ1-1; v_gene: TRBV27; d_gene: TRBD1; abundance: -
CDR3aa: CASTPTGGANQPQHF; CDR3nt: TGTGCCAGCACCCCCACCGGTGGAGCCAATCAGCCCCAGCATTTT; j_gene: TRBJ1-5; v_gene: TRBV2; d_gene: -; abundance: -
CDR3aa: CASGGHQLAGVSYEQYF; CDR3nt: TGTGCCAGCGGGGGGCACCAACTAGCGGGGGTCTCCTACGAGCAGTACTTC; j_gene: TRBJ2-7; v_gene: TRBV28; d_gene: TRBD2; abundance: few
CDR3aa: CASSLGQGNNQPQHF; CDR3nt: TGTGCCAGCAGCTTGGGGCAGGGGAACAATCAGCCCCAGCATTTT; j_gene: TRBJ1-5; v_gene: TRBV11-2; d_gene: -; abundance: once
CDR3aa: CASSHISGTYQETQYF; CDR3nt: TGCGCCAGCAGCCACATTAGCGGGACTTACCAAGAGACCCAGTACTTC; j_gene: TRBJ2-5; v_gene: TRBV4-1; d_gene: TRBD2; abundance: -
CDR3aa: CASGLGWDSLGQYF; CDR3nt: TGTGCTAGTGGTTTGGGCTGGGACAGTTTGGGGCAGTACTTC; j_gene: TRBJ2-7; v_gene: TRBV12-5; d_gene: TRBD1; abundance: -
CDR3aa: CASSQLALAGARNGELFF; CDR3nt: TGCGCCAGCAGTCAGCTGGCTTTAGCGGGAGCTCGTAACGGGGAGCTGTTTTTT; j_gene: TRBJ2-2; v_gene: TRBV23-1; d_gene: TRBD2; abundance: once
CDR3aa: CATAQGGLRYGYTF; CDR3nt: TGTGCCACCGCACAGGGGGGGCTCCGCTATGGCTACACCTTC; j_gene: TRBJ1-2; v_gene: TRBV10-3; d_gene: TRBD1; abundance: -
CDR3aa: CASSQEGYAADTGELFF; CDR3nt: TGCGCCAGCAGCCAAGAAGGATATGCGGCCGACACCGGGGAGCTGTTTTTT; j_gene: TRBJ2-2; v_gene: TRBV4-1; d_gene: -; abundance: -
CDR3aa: CASSQPYRYSYTF; CDR3nt: TGCGCCAGCAGTCAACCCTACAGGTACAGCTACACCTTC; j_gene: TRBJ1-2; v_gene: TRBV4-1; d_gene: -; abundance: -
CDR3aa: CASSLGLTGDTGELFF; CDR3nt: TGTGCCAGCAGCTTAGGGTTAACTGGAGACACCGGGGAGCTGTTTTTT; j_gene: TRBJ2-2; v_gene: TRBV11-2; d_gene: -; abundance: -